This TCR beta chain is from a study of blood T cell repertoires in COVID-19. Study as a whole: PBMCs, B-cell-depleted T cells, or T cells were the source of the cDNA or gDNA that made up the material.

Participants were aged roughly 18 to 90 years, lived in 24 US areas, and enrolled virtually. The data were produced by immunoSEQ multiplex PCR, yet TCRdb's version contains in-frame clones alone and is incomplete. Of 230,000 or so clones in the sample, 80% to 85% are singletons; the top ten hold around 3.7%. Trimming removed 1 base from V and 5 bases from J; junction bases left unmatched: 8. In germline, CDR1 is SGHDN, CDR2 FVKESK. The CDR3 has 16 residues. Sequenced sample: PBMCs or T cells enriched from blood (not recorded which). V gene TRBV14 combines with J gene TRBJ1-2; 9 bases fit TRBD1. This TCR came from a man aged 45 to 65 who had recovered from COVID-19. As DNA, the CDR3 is TGTGCCAGCAGCCAAGTAACAGGGGGCCATAAGTATGGCTACACCTTC. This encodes CASSQVTGGHKYGYTF.